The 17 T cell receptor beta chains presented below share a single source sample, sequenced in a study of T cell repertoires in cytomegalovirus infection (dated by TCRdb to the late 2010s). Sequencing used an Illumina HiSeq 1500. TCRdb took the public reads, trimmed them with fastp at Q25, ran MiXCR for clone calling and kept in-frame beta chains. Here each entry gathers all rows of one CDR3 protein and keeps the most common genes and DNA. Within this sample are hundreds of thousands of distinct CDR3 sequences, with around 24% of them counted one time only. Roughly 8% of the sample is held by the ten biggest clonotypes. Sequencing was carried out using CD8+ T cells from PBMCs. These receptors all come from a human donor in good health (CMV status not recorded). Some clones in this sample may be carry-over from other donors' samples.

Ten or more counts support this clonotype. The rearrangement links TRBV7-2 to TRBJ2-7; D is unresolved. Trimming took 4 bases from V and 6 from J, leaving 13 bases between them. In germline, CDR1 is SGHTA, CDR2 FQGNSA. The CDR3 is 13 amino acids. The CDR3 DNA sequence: TGTGCCAGCAGCTACCGAGCGACGGGCGAGCAGTACGTC. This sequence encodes CASSYRATGEQYV.

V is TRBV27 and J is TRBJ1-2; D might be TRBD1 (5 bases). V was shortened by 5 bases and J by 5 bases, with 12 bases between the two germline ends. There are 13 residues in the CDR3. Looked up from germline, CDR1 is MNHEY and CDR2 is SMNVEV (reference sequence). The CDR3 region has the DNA TGTGCCAGCAGTATCTCAGGGTTATATGGCTACACCTTC. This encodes CASSISGLYGYTF.

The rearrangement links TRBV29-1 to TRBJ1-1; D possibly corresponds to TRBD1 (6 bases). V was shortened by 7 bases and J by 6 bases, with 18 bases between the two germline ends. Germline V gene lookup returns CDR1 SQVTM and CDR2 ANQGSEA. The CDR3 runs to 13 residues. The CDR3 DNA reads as TGCAGCGCAACCGGAGGGGGACCGGCTGAAGCTTTCTTT. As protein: CSATGGGPAEAFF.

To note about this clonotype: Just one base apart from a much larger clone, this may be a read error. The CDR3 loop reads CASSSPTKEQFF. CDR3 coding DNA: TGTGCCAGCAGTTCCCCGACTAAGGAGCAGTTCTTC. V gene TRBV6-2 or TRBV6-3 combines with J gene TRBJ2-1; D is perhaps TRBD2 (5 bases). This CDR3 has 12 amino acids. Per germline, CDR1 MNHEY and CDR2 SVGEGT. V lost 4 bases and J lost 10, with 11 bases in between.

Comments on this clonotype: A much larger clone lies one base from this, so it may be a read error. The CDR3 protein is CVSSATGELFF. CDR3 nucleotides: TGTGTCAGCAGCGCAACCGGGGAGCTGTTTTTT. This sequence joins TRBV7-8 and TRBJ2-2; D is undetermined. Germline CDR1 reads SGHVS; CDR2 reads FQNEAQ. The CDR3 loop spans 11 amino acids. Looking up the rest from reference TRBV7-8 and TRBJ2-2 gives the full variable domain: GAGVSQSPRYKVAKRGQDVALRCDPISGHVSLFWYQQALGQGPEFLTYFQNEAQLDKSGLPSDRFFAERPEGSVSTLKIQRTQQEDSAVYLCVSSATGELFFGEGSRLTVL.

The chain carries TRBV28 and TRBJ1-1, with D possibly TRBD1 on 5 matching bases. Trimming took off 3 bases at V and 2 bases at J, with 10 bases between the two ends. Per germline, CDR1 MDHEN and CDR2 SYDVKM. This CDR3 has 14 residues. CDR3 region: CASSFQGENTEAFF. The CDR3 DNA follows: TGTGCCAGCAGTTTTCAGGGAGAAAACACTGAAGCTTTCTTT.

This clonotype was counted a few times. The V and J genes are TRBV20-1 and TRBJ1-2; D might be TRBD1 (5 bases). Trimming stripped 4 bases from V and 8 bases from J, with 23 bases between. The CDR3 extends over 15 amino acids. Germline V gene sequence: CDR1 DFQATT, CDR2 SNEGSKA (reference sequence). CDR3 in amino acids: CSATSPQGVILGYTF. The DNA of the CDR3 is TGCAGTGCTACCTCGCCGCAGGGAGTAATATTGGGCTACACCTTC.

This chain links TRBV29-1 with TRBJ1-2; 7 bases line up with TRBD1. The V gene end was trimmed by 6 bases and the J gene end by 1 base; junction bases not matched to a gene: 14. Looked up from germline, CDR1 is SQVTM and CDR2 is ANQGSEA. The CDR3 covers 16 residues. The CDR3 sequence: CSVLQGTYPHNYGYTF. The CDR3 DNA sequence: TGCAGCGTCCTACAGGGGACTTACCCCCATAACTATGGCTACACCTTC.

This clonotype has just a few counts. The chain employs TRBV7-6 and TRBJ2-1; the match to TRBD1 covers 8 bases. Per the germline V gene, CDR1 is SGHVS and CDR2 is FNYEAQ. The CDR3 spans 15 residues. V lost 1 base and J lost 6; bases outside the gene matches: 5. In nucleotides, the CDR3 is TGTGCCAGCAGCTTAGGAATTACAGGGGGCAATGAGCAGTTCTTC. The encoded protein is CASSLGITGGNEQFF.

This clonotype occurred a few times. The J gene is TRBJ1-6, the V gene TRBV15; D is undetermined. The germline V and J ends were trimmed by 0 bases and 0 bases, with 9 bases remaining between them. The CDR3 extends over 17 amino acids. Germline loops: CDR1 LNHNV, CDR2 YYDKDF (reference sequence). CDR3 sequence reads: CATSRDSRVSYNSPLHF. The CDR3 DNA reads TGTGCCACCAGCAGAGATAGTAGGGTCTCCTATAATTCACCCCTCCACTTT. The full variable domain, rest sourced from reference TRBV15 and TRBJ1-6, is DAMVIQNPRYQVTQFGKPVTLSCSQTLNHNVMYWYQQKSSQAPKLLFHYYDKDFNNEADTPDNFQSRRPNTSFCFLDIRSPGLGDTAMYLCATSRDSRVSYNSPLHFGNGTRLTVT.

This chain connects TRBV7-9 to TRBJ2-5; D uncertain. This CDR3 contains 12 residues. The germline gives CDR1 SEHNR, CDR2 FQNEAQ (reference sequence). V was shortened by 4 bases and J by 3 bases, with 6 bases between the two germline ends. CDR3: CASSSKEETQYF. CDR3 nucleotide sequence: TGTGCCAGCAGCTCAAAGGAAGAGACCCAGTACTTC.

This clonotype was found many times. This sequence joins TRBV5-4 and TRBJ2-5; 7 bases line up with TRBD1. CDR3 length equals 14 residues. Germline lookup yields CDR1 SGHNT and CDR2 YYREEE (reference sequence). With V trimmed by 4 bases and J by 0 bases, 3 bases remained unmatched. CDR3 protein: CASSPGQNQETQYF. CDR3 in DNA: TGTGCCAGCAGCCCGGGACAGAACCAAGAGACCCAGTACTTC.

The CDR3, as DNA: TGTGCCAGCAGCGCCCCCCCCAATGAGCAGTTCTTC. Translating gives CASSAPPNEQFF. The J gene is TRBJ2-1, the V gene TRBV7-2; D gene ambiguous. CDR3 length equals 12 residues. From germline, CDR1 is SGHTA and CDR2 FQGNSA. Between the trimmed V and J ends, which lost 5 bases and 6 bases, there was a span of 8 bases.

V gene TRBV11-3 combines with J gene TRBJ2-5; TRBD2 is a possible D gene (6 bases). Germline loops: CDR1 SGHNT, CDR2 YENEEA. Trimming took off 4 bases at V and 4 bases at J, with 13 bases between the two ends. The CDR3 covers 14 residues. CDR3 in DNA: TGTGCCAGCAGCTCTCCAGGGACTGGAGAGACCCAGTACTTC. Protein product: CASSSPGTGETQYF.

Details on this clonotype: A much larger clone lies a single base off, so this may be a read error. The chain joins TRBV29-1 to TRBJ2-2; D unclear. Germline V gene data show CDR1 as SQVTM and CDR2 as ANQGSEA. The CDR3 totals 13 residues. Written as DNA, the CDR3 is TGCAACGTTGAACCCCTGAACACCGGGGAGCTGTTTTTT. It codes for CNVEPLNTGELFF.

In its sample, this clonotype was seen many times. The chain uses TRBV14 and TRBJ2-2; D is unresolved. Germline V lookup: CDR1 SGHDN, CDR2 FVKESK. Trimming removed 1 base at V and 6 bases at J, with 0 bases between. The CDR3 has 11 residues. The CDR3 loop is CASSQAGELFF. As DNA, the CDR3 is TGTGCCAGCAGCCAAGCCGGGGAGCTGTTTTTT.

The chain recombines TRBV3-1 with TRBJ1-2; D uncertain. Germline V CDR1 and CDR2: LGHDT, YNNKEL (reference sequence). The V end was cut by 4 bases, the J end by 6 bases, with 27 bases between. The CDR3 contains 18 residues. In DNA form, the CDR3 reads TGTGCCAGCAGCCCACCATCCGGCGTGCCAGGTCCAGGCGATGGCTACACCTTC. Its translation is CASSPPSGVPGPGDGYTF.